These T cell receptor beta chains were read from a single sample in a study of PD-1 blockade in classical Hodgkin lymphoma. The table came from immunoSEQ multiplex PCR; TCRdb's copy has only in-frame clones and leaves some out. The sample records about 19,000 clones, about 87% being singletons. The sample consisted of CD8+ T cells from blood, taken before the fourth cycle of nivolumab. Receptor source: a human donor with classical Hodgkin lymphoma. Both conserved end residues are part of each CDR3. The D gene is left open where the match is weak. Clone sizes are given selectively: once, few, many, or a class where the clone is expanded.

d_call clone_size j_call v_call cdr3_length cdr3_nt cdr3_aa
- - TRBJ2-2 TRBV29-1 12 TGCAGCGTTGAAGTGGGCACCGGGGAGCTGTTTTTT CSVEVGTGELFF
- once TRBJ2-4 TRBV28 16 TGTGCCAGCAGTTTAGGGGACTCTCTAGCCAAAAACATTCAGTACTTC CASSLGDSLAKNIQYF
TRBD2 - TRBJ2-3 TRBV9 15 TGTGCCAGCAGCCCGCGACTAGCGAGCTTAGATACGCAGTATTTT CASSPRLASLDTQYF
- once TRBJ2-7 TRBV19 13 TGTGCCAGTAGTCAGGGCCAGAGCTACGAGCAGTACTTC CASSQGQSYEQYF
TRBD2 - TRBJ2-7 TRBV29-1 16 TGCAGCGTTGAAGGTTTGCCCGCTAGCGGCTCCTACGAGCAGTACTTC CSVEGLPASGSYEQYF
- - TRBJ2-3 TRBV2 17 TGTGCCAGCGAGGGCGTCGATCGGGGCCCGTACACAGATACGCAGTATTTT CASEGVDRGPYTDTQYF
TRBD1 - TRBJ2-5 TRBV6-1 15 TGTGCCATCAGACAGGGGGCGCGCCCACAAGAGACCCAGTACTTC CAIRQGARPQETQYF
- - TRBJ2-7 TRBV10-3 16 TGTGCCATCAGTGTTACCGGACAGAGTGGCTCCTACGAGCAGTACTTC CAISVTGQSGSYEQYF
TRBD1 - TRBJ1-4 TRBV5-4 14 TGTGCCAGCAGCTTGTGGGACAGAGATGAAAAACTGTTTTTT CASSLWDRDEKLFF
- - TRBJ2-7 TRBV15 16 TGTGCCACCAGCAGAGGAACAGGTTTTAGCTCCTACGAGCAGTACTTC CATSRGTGFSSYEQYF
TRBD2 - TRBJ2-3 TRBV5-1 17 TGCGCCAGCAGCTTGGATAGCGGGACTCTTAACACAGATACGCAGTATTTT CASSLDSGTLNTDTQYF
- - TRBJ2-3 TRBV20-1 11 TGCAGTGCACCCCAACCGGATACGCAGTATTTT CSAPQPDTQYF
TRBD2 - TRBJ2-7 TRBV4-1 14 TGCGCCAGCAGCCCGGGAGGGCGACCCGGCGAGCAGTACTTC CASSPGGRPGEQYF
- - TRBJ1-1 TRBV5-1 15 TGCGCCAGCATAACTCGGCGGGGGGCGCGCACTGAAGCTTTCTTT CASITRRGARTEAFF
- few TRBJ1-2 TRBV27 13 TGTGCCAGCAGTTTACAGGCCAACTATGGCTACACCTTC CASSLQANYGYTF
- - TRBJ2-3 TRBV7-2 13 TGTGCCAGCAGCGGAACAGGGCTAGATACGCAGTATTTT CASSGTGLDTQYF
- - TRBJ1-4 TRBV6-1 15 TGTGCCAGCAGTCCACGGATTGGGACTAATGAAAAACTGTTTTTT CASSPRIGTNEKLFF
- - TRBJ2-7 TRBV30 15 TGTGCCTGGAGTGTACGACGTAGGAACGTCCACGAGCAGTACTTC CAWSVRRRNVHEQYF
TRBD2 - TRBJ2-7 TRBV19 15 TGTGCCAGTAGTAGAGGGACTAGCGGAATATACGAGCAGTACTTC CASSRGTSGIYEQYF
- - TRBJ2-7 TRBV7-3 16 TGTGCCAGCAGCTTAACCGGACGGACTCCCTCCTACGAGCAGTACTTC CASSLTGRTPSYEQYF
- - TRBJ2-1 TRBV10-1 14 TGCGCCAGCAGTGAGTACGTGGAATATACTGAGCAGTTCTTC CASSEYVEYTEQFF
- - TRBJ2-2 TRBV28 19 TGTGCCAGCAGTTTCATCGTACCAGACCCCTCGGCGAACACCGGGGAGCTGTTTTTT CASSFIVPDPSANTGELFF
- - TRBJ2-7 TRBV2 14 TGTGCCAGCAGTTATGCACAGGAACTCGACGAGCAGTACTTC CASSYAQELDEQYF
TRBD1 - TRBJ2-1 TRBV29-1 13 TGCAGCGTTGAGGGACAGGCGAACAATGAGCAGTTCTTC CSVEGQANNEQFF
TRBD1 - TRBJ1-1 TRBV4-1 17 TGCGCCAGCAGCCAAGAAGTGGGACAGGGGATGAACACTGAAGCTTTCTTT CASSQEVGQGMNTEAFF
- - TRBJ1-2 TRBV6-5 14 TGTGCCAGCAGTTATCCCGGACAGAGGTTTTTCTACACCTTC CASSYPGQRFFYTF
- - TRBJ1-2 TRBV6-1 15 TGTGCCAGCAGTGACCAGGTGAACCTTAACTATGGCTACACCTTC CASSDQVNLNYGYTF
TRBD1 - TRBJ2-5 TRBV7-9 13 TGTGCCAGCAGCCCGGACAGGCCACGGACCCAGTACTTC CASSPDRPRTQYF
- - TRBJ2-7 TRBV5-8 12 TGTGCCAGCAGCTCCAGGGGTTACGAGCAGTACTTC CASSSRGYEQYF
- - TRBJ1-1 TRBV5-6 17 TGTGCCAGCAGCTTTAGGACAGAGGTGTATCGGGGCACTGAAGCTTTCTTT CASSFRTEVYRGTEAFF
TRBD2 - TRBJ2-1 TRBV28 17 TGTGCCAGCAGTCTACTAGCGGGAGCCGGTTTCTACAATGAGCAGTTCTTC CASSLLAGAGFYNEQFF
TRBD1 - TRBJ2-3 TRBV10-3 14 TGTGCCATCAGTGAGTCAGCCAGGGGGGATACGCAGTATTTT CAISESARGDTQYF
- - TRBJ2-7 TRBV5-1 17 TGCGCCAGCAGCTTGGCCTCAGATGGGGGGAGAACCTACGAGCAGTACTTC CASSLASDGGRTYEQYF
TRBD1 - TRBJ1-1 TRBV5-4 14 TGTGCCAGCAGCGAATCCGGGACAGTCACTGAAGCTTTCTTT CASSESGTVTEAFF
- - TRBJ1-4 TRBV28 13 TGTGCCAGCAGTTTACCCGTGGGGGAAAAACTGTTTTTT CASSLPVGEKLFF
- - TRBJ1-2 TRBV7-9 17 TGTGCCAGCAGCTTTCTTGGGGGGACTCGTTCTAACTATGGCTACACCTTC CASSFLGGTRSNYGYTF
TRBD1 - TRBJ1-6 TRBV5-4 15 TGTGCCAGCCTCAGAACAGGGGAGTATAATTCACCCCTCCACTTT CASLRTGEYNSPLHF
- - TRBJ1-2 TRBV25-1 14 TGTGCCAGCAGTGATTGGGGGGAGTACTATGGCTACACCTTC CASSDWGEYYGYTF
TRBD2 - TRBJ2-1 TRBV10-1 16 TGCGCCAGCAGTGAGTCTGGGGGGGATCAACACAATGAGCAGTTCTTC CASSESGGDQHNEQFF
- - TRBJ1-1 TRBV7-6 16 TGTGCCAGCAGCTTCGGACCACCCGGCAGATGGACTGAAGCTTTCTTT CASSFGPPGRWTEAFF
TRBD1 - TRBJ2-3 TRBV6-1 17 TGTGCCAGCAGTGAATGGGGCCGGGACAGGGCTACAGATACGCAGTATTTT CASSEWGRDRATDTQYF
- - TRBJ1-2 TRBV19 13 TGTGCCAGTATGGGCAGCACTAACTATGGCTACACCTTC CASMGSTNYGYTF
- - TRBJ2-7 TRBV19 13 TGTGCCAGTAGTCGGCCAGGGGGGTACGAGCAGTACTTC CASSRPGGYEQYF
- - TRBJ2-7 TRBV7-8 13 TGTGCCAGCAGCTTAAGAGCAGGGCGCGAGCAGTACTTC CASSLRAGREQYF
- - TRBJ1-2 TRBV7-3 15 TGTGCCAGCAGCCCTCGGGATTTCCCTAACTATGGCTACACCTTC CASSPRDFPNYGYTF
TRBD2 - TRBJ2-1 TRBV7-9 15 TGTGCCAGCAGCCCCGGGAGGAGCTCCTACAATGAGCAGTTCTTC CASSPGRSSYNEQFF
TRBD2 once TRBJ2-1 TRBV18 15 TGTGCCAGCTCATTAGCGGGTTCGTTTTACAATGAGCAGTTCTTC CASSLAGSFYNEQFF
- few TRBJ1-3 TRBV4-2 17 TGTGCCAGCAGCCAAGAGGGGGTAAGGGTCTCTGGAAACACCATATATTTT CASSQEGVRVSGNTIYF
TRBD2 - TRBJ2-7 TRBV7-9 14 TGTGCCAGCAGCACTTTTGGGAGGGCCTACGAGCAGTACTTC CASSTFGRAYEQYF